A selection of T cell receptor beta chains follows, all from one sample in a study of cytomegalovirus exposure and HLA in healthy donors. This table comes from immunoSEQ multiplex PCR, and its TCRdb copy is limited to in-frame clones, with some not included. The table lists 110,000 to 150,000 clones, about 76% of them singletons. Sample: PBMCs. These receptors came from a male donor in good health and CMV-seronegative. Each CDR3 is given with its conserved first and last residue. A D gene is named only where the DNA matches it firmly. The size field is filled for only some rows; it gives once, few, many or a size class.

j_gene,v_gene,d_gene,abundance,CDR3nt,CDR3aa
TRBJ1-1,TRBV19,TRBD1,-,TGTGCCAGTAGTACTTCGTGGACAGGGTTGGGAGTTCGTAAAGAAGCTTTCTTT,CASSTSWTGLGVRKEAFF
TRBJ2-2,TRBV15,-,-,TGTGCCACCAGCAGAGAGGGGCAGGGCACCGGGGAGCTGTTTTTT,CATSREGQGTGELFF
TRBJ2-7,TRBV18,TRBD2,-,TGTGCCAGCTCACCACCGGGAGCGGGAGGCCACGAGGAGGAGGAGCAGTACTTC,CASSPPGAGGHEEEEQYF
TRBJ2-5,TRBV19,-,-,TGTGCCAGTAGTTCTTCCGGACAATCGACCCAGTACTTC,CASSSSGQSTQYF
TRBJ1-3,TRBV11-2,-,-,TGTGCCAGCAGCCCAATAGACAGGCAGACTGGAAACACCATATATTTT,CASSPIDRQTGNTIYF
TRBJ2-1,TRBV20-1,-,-,TGCAGTGCTAGAGTGGCTAGCGAGCAGTTCTTC,CSARVASEQFF
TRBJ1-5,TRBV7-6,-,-,TGTGCCAGCAGCTTATCTCTAAATCAGCCCCAGCATTTT,CASSLSLNQPQHF
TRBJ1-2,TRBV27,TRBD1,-,TGTGCCAGCAGTTTACGAGGGGGCTCTCCCCTTGGCTACACCTTC,CASSLRGGSPLGYTF
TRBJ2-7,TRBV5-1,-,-,TGCGCCAGCAGCTTACAGGGAGCCTCGACCTACGAGCAGTACTTC,CASSLQGASTYEQYF
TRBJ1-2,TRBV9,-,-,TGTGCCAGCAGCGCGATGGACAGTCTCCTCTATGGCTACACCTTC,CASSAMDSLLYGYTF
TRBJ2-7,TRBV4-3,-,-,TGCGCCAGCAGCCAAGTGGAGGGCAGCTCCTACGAGCAGTACTTC,CASSQVEGSSYEQYF
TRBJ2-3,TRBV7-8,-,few,TGTGCCAGCAGCGCGGACAGCACATTCGATACGCAGTATTTT,CASSADSTFDTQYF
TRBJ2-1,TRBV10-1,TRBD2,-,TGCGCCAGCAGTGACCCGGGACTAGGAGGGAATGAGCAGTTCTTC,CASSDPGLGGNEQFF
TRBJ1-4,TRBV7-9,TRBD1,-,TGTGCCAGCAGCTTAGGGACAGGGGTTAATGAAAAACTGTTTTTT,CASSLGTGVNEKLFF
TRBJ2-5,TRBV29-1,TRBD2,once,TGCAGCGTTGGTCTAGCGGGAGACTTC,CSVGLAGDF
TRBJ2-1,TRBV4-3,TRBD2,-,TGCGCCAGCAGCCCAGAAGTACCAGGGACTATCTCCTACAATGAGCAGTTCTTC,CASSPEVPGTISYNEQFF
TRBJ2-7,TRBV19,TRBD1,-,TGTGCCAGTAGTAACAGGGGGGAGCAGTACTTC,CASSNRGEQYF
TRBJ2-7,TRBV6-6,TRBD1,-,TGTGCCAGCAGTCGGGGACAGGGGGCCTACGAGCAGTACTTC,CASSRGQGAYEQYF
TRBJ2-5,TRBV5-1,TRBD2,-,TGCGCCAGCAGCTTGGTAGCGGGGGCCATCCAAGAGACCCAGTACTTC,CASSLVAGAIQETQYF
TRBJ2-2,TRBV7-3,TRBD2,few,TGTGCCAGCAGCCCATGGACTAGCGGGGGGAGCGGGGAGCTGTTTTTT,CASSPWTSGGSGELFF
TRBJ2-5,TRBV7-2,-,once,TGTGCCAGCAGCCCTGGACAGGGAGGGCAAGAGACCCAGTACTTC,CASSPGQGGQETQYF
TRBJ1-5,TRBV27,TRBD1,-,TGTGCCGGCCTGCCAAACAGGGGAACATATAGCAATCAGCCCCAGCATTTT,CAGLPNRGTYSNQPQHF
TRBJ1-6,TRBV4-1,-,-,TGCGCCAGCAGCCAAGTAACAGGCAATAATTCACCTCTCCACTTT,CASSQVTGNNSPLHF
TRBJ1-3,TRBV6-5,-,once,TGTGCCGCCTCTCAAGGTGTAGGGAGGGGAAACACCATATATTTT,CAASQGVGRGNTIYF
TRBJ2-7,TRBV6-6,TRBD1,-,TGTGCCAGCAGCCACGGGACAGGGGTCTACGAGCAGTACTTC,CASSHGTGVYEQYF
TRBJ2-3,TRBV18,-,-,TGTGCCAGCTCACCACCCTGGACTGATCGCACAGATACGCAGTATTTT,CASSPPWTDRTDTQYF
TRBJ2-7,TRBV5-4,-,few,TGTGCCAGCAGCCCGGGGCCAGGGGTTCCCTACGAGCAGTACTTC,CASSPGPGVPYEQYF
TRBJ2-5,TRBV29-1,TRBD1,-,TGCAGCGTTGAACCGGGACAGGGGGCGAGGGAGACCCAGTACTTC,CSVEPGQGARETQYF
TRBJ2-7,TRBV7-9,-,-,TGTGCCAGCAGCTTAGGTGGCGGGGGCCAACACGAGCAGTACTTC,CASSLGGGGQHEQYF
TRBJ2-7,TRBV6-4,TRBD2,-,TGTGCCAGCAGTGAAAGGACTAGCGGGTGTTACGAGCAGTACTTC,CASSERTSGCYEQYF
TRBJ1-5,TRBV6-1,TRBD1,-,TGTGCCAGCAGTGAAAAGGGCAGGGGGTTTCAGCCCCAGCATTTT,CASSEKGRGFQPQHF
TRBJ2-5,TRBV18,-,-,TGTGCCACCACACCGCAACGCGGAGAGACCCAGTACTTC,CATTPQRGETQYF
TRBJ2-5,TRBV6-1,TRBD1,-,TGTGCCAGCAGTGGGGGACAGACGAGGGCTGGGACCCAGTACTTC,CASSGGQTRAGTQYF
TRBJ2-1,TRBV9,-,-,TGTGCCAGCGGTATTGGGGGCAGCTCCTACAATGAGCAGTTCTTC,CASGIGGSSYNEQFF
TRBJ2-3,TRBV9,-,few,TGTGCCAGCAAGGTGGGAGAGGGAACAGATACGCAGTATTTT,CASKVGEGTDTQYF
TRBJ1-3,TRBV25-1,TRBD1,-,TGTGCCAGCAGTGGGATAAGCGGACAGGGTATGGCCCAAAACACCATATATTTT,CASSGISGQGMAQNTIYF
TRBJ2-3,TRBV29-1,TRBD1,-,TGCAGCGGTCGACAGGGGACAGATACGCAGTATTTT,CSGRQGTDTQYF
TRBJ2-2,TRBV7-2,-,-,TGTGCCAGCAGCTTAAAATCGCTAGCGATTGGCACCGGGGAGCCGTTTTTT,CASSLKSLAIGTGEPFF
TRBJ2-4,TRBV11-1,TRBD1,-,TGTGCCAGCAGCTCCGGACAGGGGATACTAGCCAAAAACATTCAGTACTTC,CASSSGQGILAKNIQYF
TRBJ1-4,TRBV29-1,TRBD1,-,TGCAGCGCAACAGGGGAGGAAGAAAAACTGTTTTTT,CSATGEEEKLFF